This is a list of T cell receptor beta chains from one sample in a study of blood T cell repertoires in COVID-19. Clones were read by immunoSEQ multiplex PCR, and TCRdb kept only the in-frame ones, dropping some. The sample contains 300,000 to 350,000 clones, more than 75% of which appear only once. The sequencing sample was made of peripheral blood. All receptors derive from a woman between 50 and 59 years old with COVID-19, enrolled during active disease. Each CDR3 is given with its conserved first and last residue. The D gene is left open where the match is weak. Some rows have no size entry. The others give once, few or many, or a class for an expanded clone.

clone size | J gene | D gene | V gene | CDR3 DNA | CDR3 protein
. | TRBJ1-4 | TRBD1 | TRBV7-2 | TGTGCCAGCAGTAGACAGGGGGGAGCAACTAATGAAAAACTGTTTTTT | CASSRQGGATNEKLFF
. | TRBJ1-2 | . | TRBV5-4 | TGTGCCAGCAGCTCCACAGGGAAGGGGGGGTACTATGGCTACACCTTC | CASSSTGKGGYYGYTF
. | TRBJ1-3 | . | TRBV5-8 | TGTGCCAGCAGCTTGGTTAAGTGGGCATCCTCTGGAAACACCATATATTTT | CASSLVKWASSGNTIYF
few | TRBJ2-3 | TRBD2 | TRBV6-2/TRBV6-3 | TGTGCCAGCAGCCTGTTGCGAAGCGGGAGAGGAACAGATACGCAGTATTTT | CASSLLRSGRGTDTQYF
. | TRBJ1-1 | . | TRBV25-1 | TGTGCCACCACCCGGGACTCCCAGAACACTGAAGCTTTCTTT | CATTRDSQNTEAFF
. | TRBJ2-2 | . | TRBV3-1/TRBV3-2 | TGTGCCAGCAGCCGGAGGGGAGTCACCGGGGAGCTGTTTTTT | CASSRRGVTGELFF
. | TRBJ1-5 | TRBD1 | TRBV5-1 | TGCGCCAGCAGCCCCCGGACAGGGATCCAGCCCCAGCATTTT | CASSPRTGIQPQHF
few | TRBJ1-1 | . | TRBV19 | TGTGCCAGTAGTATAGGAGCTGAAGCTTTCTTT | CASSIGAEAFF
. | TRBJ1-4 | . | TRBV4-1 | TGCGCCAGCAGCTTTCAGAGGGGGAGAGATGGTGAAAAACTGTTTTTT | CASSFQRGRDGEKLFF
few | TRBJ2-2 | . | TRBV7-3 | TGTGCCAGCAGCTTGACCGGGACTCAAAACACCGGGGAGCTGTTTTTT | CASSLTGTQNTGELFF
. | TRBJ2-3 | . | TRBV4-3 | TGCGCCAGCAGCCAAGTGACAAGCACAGATACGCAGTATTTT | CASSQVTSTDTQYF
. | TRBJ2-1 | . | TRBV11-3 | TGTGCCAGCAGCTTAAAGGGGGTCAATGAGCAGTTCTTC | CASSLKGVNEQFF
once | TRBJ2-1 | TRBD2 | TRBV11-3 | TGTGCCAGCAGCTTAGGGGGTAGCGGGACAAACTCCTACAATGAGCAGTTCTTC | CASSLGGSGTNSYNEQFF
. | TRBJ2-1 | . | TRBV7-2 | TGTGCCAGCAGCTTACGACGGGGTGCCGTAGGGAATGAGCAGTTCTTC | CASSLRRGAVGNEQFF
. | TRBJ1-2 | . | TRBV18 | TGTGCCAGCTCACCACCTACTGACGGGTCCCATGGCTACACCTTC | CASSPPTDGSHGYTF
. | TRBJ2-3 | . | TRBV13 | TGTGCCAGCAGCGACTCCCTAGAGGGAATAGATACGCAGTATTTT | CASSDSLEGIDTQYF
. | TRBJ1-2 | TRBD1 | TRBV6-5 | TGTGCCAGCAGTTACTACCCGACAGGGAACTATGGCTACACCTTC | CASSYYPTGNYGYTF
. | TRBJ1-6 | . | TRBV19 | TGTGCCAGTAGTGAACAAGCCTATAATTCACCCCTCCACTTT | CASSEQAYNSPLHF
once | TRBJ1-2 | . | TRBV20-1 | TGCAGTGCTAGTTTTTCTTATGGCTACACCTTC | CSASFSYGYTF
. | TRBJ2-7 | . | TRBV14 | TGTGCCAGCAGCCATAGCCCCCGTGTGGCAGTCGCATACGAGCAGTACTTC | CASSHSPRVAVAYEQYF
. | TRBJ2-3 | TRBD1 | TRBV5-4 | TGTGCCAGCAGCCGCCGGGACAGGGGCGCAGATACGCAGTATTTT | CASSRRDRGADTQYF
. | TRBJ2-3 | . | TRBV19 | TGTGCCAGTAGTATAACTCCCCAACCCAACCTAAATACGCAGTATTTT | CASSITPQPNLNTQYF
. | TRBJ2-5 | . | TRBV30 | TGTGCCTGGAATAGGGGGATTCAAGAGACCCAGTACTTC | CAWNRGIQETQYF
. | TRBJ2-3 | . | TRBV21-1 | TGTGCCAGCTTTGTTAAAGATACGCAGTATTTT | CASFVKDTQYF
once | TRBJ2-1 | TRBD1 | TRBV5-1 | TGCGCCAGCAGCTTGGGGACAGGGCACAATGAGCAGTTCTTC | CASSLGTGHNEQFF
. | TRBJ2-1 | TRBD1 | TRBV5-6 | TGTGCCAGCAGCTTTGGGACAGGGACATACAATGAGCAGTTCTTC | CASSFGTGTYNEQFF
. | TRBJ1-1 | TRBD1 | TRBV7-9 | TGTGCCAGCAGCGCCCCCGGGACAGGGGGCAGAACTGAAGCTTTCTTT | CASSAPGTGGRTEAFF
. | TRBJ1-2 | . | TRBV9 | TGTGCCAGCAGCGTAGGGGAAAGAGGGAACTATGGCTACACCTTC | CASSVGERGNYGYTF
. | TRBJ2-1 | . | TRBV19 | TGTGCCAGTAGTATATCTTCATCCAGCTCCTACAATGAGCAGTTCTTC | CASSISSSSSYNEQFF
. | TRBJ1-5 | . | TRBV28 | TGTGCCAGCAGTTTGGGCCCTTCGTGGCCCCAGCATTTT | CASSLGPSWPQHF
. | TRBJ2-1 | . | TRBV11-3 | TGTGCCAGCAGCTTAAGCGATGAGCAGTTCTTC | CASSLSDEQFF
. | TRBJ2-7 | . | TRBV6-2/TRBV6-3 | TGTGCCAGCAGTGACTCTAGTGGGGCCTCCTACGAGCAGTACTTC | CASSDSSGASYEQYF
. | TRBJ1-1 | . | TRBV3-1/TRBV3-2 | TGTGCCAGCAGCCCGGTAAGAGGTCATTACCTCCCTGAAGCTTTCTTT | CASSPVRGHYLPEAFF
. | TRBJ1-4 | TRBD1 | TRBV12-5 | TGTGCTAGTGGTTTGGGACAGGGTCGAATTGAAAAACTGTTTTTT | CASGLGQGRIEKLFF
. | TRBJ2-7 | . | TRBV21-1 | TGTGCCAGCACCATCTCTCGTGGGGGGGGCTCCTACGAGCAGTACTTC | CASTISRGGGSYEQYF
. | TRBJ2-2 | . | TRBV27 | TGTGCCAGCAGTTTATTACGGACCGGGGAGCTGTTTTTT | CASSLLRTGELFF
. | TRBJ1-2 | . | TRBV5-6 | TGTGCCAGCAGGGGGCTCCATTCGAGCTATGGCTACACCTTC | CASRGLHSSYGYTF
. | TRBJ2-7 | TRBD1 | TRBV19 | TGTGCCAGTAGTACCGGACAGGGGCTAACAGTGTACGAGCAGTACTTC | CASSTGQGLTVYEQYF
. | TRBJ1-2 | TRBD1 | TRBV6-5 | TGTGCCAGCAGTTTCCTGGACAGGGTTGGGTATGGCTACACCTTC | CASSFLDRVGYGYTF
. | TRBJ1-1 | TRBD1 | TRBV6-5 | TGTGCCAGCGGCAACAGGGGGCTTGGTGAAGCTTTCTTT | CASGNRGLGEAFF